This TCR beta chain was identified during a study of T cell changes during pregnancy in multiple sclerosis (dated by TCRdb to between 2018 and 2020). Notes on the research overall: The study looked at changes in the T cell repertoire across pregnancy in women with multiple sclerosis.

Notes on this clone: Its specific antigen is unknown. Within one base of it there is no much larger clone, and no base qualities were kept.

Libraries were constructed by the immunoSEQ multiplex PCR assay. Imported from immuneACCESS, the table was reduced by TCRdb to in-frame sequences with V and J called. These copies leave out some clones; in studies compared against another copy, an unresolved V gene accounts for under half, and the cause of the remainder is not known. The sample yields tens of thousands of clones; just over 90% were counted once. 1.1% to 1.5% of the sample goes to the ten largest clones. From the cysteine through the phenylalanine, the CDR3 covers 14 amino acids. The read is trimmed to its CDR3 DNA, 42 bases read in frame from base 1. V loses 1 base of germline sequence and J loses 2 bases, and the interval between the two ends is 9 bases. For CDR1 and CDR2, the germline V gene (reference sequence) lists MNHEY and SMNVEV.

The sequenced sample was peripheral blood, obtained in the second trimester of pregnancy. The TCR comes from a female donor in good health, enrolled as a control in a pregnancy study. The V and J segments used are TRBV27 and TRBJ2-7, and TRBD1 may be the D gene, going by 5 matching bases. The CDR3 corresponds to CASSLFMGPYEQYF. The DNA sequence follows: TGTGCCAGCAGTTTATTTATGGGGCCCTACGAGCAGTACTTC.